What follows are 3 T cell receptor beta chains derived from one specimen sequenced in a study of cytomegalovirus exposure and HLA in healthy donors. TCRdb's copy holds only in-frame clones and misses some; the assay was immunoSEQ multiplex PCR. The sample yields roughly 50,000 clones, about nine tenths seen once. The sample comprised PBMCs. The origin of the receptors is a young woman in good health and CMV-seropositive.

Only one count was recorded for this clone. The chain uses TRBV27 and TRBJ1-1; weak D call: TRBD1 (6 bases). Trimming pared 3 bases from V and 10 bases from J, leaving 15 bases between. CDR3 length equals 13 residues. CDR1 is MNHEY and CDR2 is SMNVEV in the germline V gene (reference sequence). For the CDR3, the DNA is TGTGCCAGCAGTTTGAGCGCAGGGGCTGGAGCTTTCTTT. It yields the protein CASSLSAGAGAFF.

The chain couples TRBV29-1 to TRBJ1-6; D gene uncertain. Trimming stripped 3 bases from V and 8 bases from J, with 11 bases between. CDR3 length: 13 amino acids. Germline CDR1 SQVTM, CDR2 ANQGSEA. The CDR3 sequence: CSVEETSDSPLHF. The CDR3 DNA follows: TGCAGCGTTGAGGAGACTTCGGATTCACCCCTCCACTTT.

The V and J genes are TRBV4-3 and TRBJ1-4; 9 bases line up with TRBD1. The CDR3 is 16 residues long. Germline CDR1 reads LGHNA; CDR2 reads YSLEER. V was pared by 4 bases and J by 5 bases, with 8 bases of the junction left unmatched. The CDR3 reads CASSRNPGQGNEKLFF. For the CDR3, the DNA is TGCGCCAGCAGCCGAAATCCGGGACAGGGAAATGAAAAACTGTTTTTT.